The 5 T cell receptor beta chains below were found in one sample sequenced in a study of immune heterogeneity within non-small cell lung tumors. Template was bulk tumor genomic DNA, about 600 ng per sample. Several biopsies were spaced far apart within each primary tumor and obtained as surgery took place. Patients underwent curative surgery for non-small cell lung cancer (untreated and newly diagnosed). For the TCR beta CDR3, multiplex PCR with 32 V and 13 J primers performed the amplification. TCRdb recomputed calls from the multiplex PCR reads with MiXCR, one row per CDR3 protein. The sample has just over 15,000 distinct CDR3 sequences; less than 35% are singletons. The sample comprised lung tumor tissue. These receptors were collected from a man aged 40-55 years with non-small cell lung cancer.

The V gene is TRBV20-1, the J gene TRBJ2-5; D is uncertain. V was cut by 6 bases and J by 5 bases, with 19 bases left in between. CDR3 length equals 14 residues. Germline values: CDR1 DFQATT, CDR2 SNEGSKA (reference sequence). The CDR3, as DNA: TGCAGTGCGGGCATAAGGGTGAGGTGGGAGACCCAGTACTTC. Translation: CSAGIRVRWETQYF.

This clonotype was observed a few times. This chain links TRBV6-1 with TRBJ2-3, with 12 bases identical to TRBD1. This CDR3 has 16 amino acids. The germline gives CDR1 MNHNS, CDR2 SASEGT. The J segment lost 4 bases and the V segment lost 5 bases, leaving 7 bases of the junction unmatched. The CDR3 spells CASSHRDRGRPDTQYF. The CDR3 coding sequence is TGTGCCAGCAGTCACCGGGACAGGGGGCGCCCAGATACGCAGTATTTT.

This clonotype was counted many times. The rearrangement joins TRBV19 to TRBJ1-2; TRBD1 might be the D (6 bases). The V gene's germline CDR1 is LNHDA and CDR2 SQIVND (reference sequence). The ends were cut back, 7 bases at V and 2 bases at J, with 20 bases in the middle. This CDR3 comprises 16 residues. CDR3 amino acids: CASTTRGRGGNYGYTF. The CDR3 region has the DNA TGTGCCAGTACCACTCGCGGCAGGGGAGGAAACTATGGCTACACCTTC.

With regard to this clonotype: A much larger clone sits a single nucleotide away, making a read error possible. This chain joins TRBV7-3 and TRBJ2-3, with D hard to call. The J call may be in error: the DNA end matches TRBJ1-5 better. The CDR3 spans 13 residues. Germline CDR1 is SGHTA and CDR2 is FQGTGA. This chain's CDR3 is CASSLDYTDTQHF. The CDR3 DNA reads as TGTGCCAGCAGCTTAGACTACACAGATACGCAGCATTTT.

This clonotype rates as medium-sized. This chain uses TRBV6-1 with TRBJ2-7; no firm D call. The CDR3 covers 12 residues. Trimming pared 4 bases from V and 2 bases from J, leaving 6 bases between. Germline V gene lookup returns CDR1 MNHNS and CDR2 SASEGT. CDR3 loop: CASSAGAYEQYF. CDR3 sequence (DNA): TGTGCCAGCAGTGCGGGCGCCTACGAGCAGTACTTC.